The 20 T cell receptor beta chains below all came from one sample that was sequenced in a study of cytomegalovirus exposure and HLA in healthy donors. Both 60 Vbeta primers and 13 Jbeta primers went into the PCR. Profiling relied on immunoSEQ multiplex PCR, and the TCRdb table lists in-frame clones only, not all of them. This table holds roughly 200,000 clones, roughly 74% found once. The sequenced sample was PBMCs. These TCRs come from a young woman in good health and CMV-seronegative.

This clone was seen a handful of times. The V call is TRBV5-4, the J call TRBJ2-1, with D perhaps matching TRBD2 (6 bases). Trimming took 0 bases from V and 0 from J, leaving 13 bases between them. The germline gives CDR1 SGHNT, CDR2 YYREEE (reference sequence). This CDR3 has 17 amino acids. CDR3 nucleotide sequence: TGTGCCAGCAGCTTGGAACGGGAGTTCCACTCCTACAATGAGCAGTTCTTC. Translating gives CASSLEREFHSYNEQFF.

The chain carries TRBV29-1 and TRBJ1-1; a possible D gene is TRBD1 (5 bases). Trimming removed 1 base at V and 3 bases at J, with 12 bases between. This CDR3 is built from 14 residues. Per germline, CDR1 SQVTM and CDR2 ANQGSEA. Here the CDR3 reads CSVEGRGFDTEAFF. The CDR3, as DNA: TGCAGCGTTGAAGGGAGGGGTTTTGACACTGAAGCTTTCTTT.

This clone has only one observation. The CDR3 DNA reads TGCGCCAGCAGCTCAACCGGGACAGATGACTACGAGCAGTACTTC. This codes for CASSSTGTDDYEQYF. J is TRBJ2-7 and V is TRBV5-1, with 7 bases that match TRBD1. The CDR3 spans 15 residues. Trimming at V came to 3 bases and at J to 3 bases, leaving 9 bases not matched to a gene. Germline CDR1 and CDR2: SGHRS and YFSETQ.

The chain carries TRBV5-6 and TRBJ1-5, with D possibly matching TRBD1 (5 bases). Germline V gene data show CDR1 as SGHDT and CDR2 as YYEEEE. The CDR3 extends over 15 amino acids. V was pared by 4 bases and J by 4 bases, with 15 bases between. CDR3 in amino acids: CASSQGAIVNQPQHF. The CDR3 DNA is TGTGCCAGCAGCCAAGGGGCCATCGTAAATCAGCCCCAGCATTTT.

V usage is TRBV11-1 and J usage is TRBJ2-1; D gene unclear. The germline CDR1 and CDR2 sequences are SGHAT and FQDESV (reference sequence). V was clipped by 3 bases and J by 0 bases, with 12 bases between them. The length of the CDR3 is 16 residues. The CDR3 here is CASSFHLPSSYNEQFF. Here the CDR3 DNA reads TGTGCCAGCAGCTTCCACCTACCGAGCTCCTACAATGAGCAGTTCTTC.

Regarding this clone: This same CDR3 is encoded by further DNA sequences in the sample. This rearrangement joins TRBV4-2 to TRBJ1-1; maybe TRBD1 (5 bases). This CDR3 is 15 amino acids long. Germline V lookup: CDR1 LGHNA, CDR2 YNFKEQ. V lost 3 bases and J 3 bases, leaving 14 bases between the germline ends. This chain's CDR3 is CASSQAGTGDTEAFF. In DNA form, the CDR3 reads TGTGCCAGCAGCCAGGCCGGGACGGGGGACACTGAAGCTTTCTTT.

The chain employs TRBV11-2 and TRBJ2-5, with TRBD2 matching over 11 bases. The CDR3 is 15 amino acids. Per the germline V gene, CDR1 is SGHAT and CDR2 is FQNNGV. Germline trimming cut 3 bases from V and 1 base from J; bases unmatched to any gene: 1. CDR3 in amino acids: CASSFSGGAQETQYF. The CDR3 coding sequence is TGTGCCAGCAGCTTTAGCGGGGGGGCCCAAGAGACCCAGTACTTC.

The genes are TRBV7-2 and TRBJ2-1; a possible D gene is TRBD1 (6 bases). Trimming shortened V by 2 bases and J by 5 bases, and 16 bases separated the two germline ends. The CDR3 is made up of 16 amino acids. CDR1 and CDR2 from the germline V gene are SGHTA and FQGNSA. CDR3 residues: CASSLRPRGSHNEQFF. CDR3 coding DNA: TGTGCCAGCAGCTTAAGACCTAGGGGGTCCCACAATGAGCAGTTCTTC.

The chain couples TRBV5-4 to TRBJ1-1, with unresolved D. There are 13 residues in the CDR3. Germline lookup yields CDR1 SGHNT and CDR2 YYREEE (reference sequence). V shed 2 bases and J shed 1 base, with 6 bases lying between them. CDR3 DNA: TGTGCCAGCAGCTTTGGCAGGAACACTGAAGCTTTCTTT. This sequence encodes CASSFGRNTEAFF.

This chain links TRBV6-1 with TRBJ1-2, with 7 bases matching TRBD1. Per the germline V gene, CDR1 is MNHNS and CDR2 is SASEGT. V shed 6 bases, J shed 6 bases, and the junction held 10 bases outside the gene matches. This CDR3 has 14 amino acids. The DNA of the CDR3 is TGTGCCAGCAGGGATGAGGGACAGAGTAATGGCTACACCTTC. Translation gives CASRDEGQSNGYTF.

This chain connects TRBV13 to TRBJ2-7; D remains ambiguous. The CDR3 has 11 amino acids. The germline gives CDR1 PRHDT, CDR2 FYEKMQ (reference sequence). V was cut by 1 base and J by 5 bases, with 3 bases left in between. CDR3 amino acids: CASSLVDEQYF. CDR3 DNA: TGTGCCAGCAGCTTAGTAGACGAGCAGTACTTC.

The J gene is TRBJ1-1, the V gene TRBV5-1, with D possibly matching TRBD1 (6 bases). The CDR3 has 14 amino acids. Trimming took 4 bases from V and 3 from J, leaving 13 bases between them. Germline V gene data show CDR1 as SGHRS and CDR2 as YFSETQ. This chain's CDR3 is CASSPTGSDTEAFF. CDR3 DNA sequence: TGCGCCAGCAGCCCTACAGGGAGCGACACTGAAGCTTTCTTT.

The chain employs TRBV10-3 and TRBJ2-7; D ambiguous. V lost 3 bases and J lost 0, with 15 bases in between. Per the germline V gene, CDR1 is ENHRY and CDR2 is SYGVKD. This CDR3 region has 16 residues. This chain's CDR3 is CAISDPSESSSYEQYF. The CDR3 DNA reads TGTGCCATCAGTGACCCGTCCGAATCGAGCTCCTACGAGCAGTACTTC.

Only a few counts were recorded for this clone. CDR3 loop: CASSGDRSSYEQYF. In DNA, the CDR3 is TGTGCCAGCAGCGGGGACAGGAGCTCCTACGAGCAGTACTTC. This chain connects TRBV5-5 to TRBJ2-7, with TRBD1 matching 8 bases. Germline V gene sequence: CDR1 SGHKS, CDR2 YYEKEE (reference sequence). The CDR3 extends over 14 amino acids. Unmatched junction bases numbered 3, after V lost 4 bases and J lost 0 bases.

The rearrangement uses TRBV27 and TRBJ2-3; 10 nucleotides align to TRBD1. V shed 5 bases and J 2 bases; nucleotides not matched to a gene: 7. CDR3 length: 16 residues. The germline CDR1 and CDR2 sequences are MNHEY and SMNVEV (reference sequence). CDR3 in amino acids: CASSLGDRGHTDTQYF. As DNA, the CDR3 is TGTGCCAGCAGTCTCGGCGACAGGGGGCACACAGATACGCAGTATTTT.

This chain links TRBV6-1 with TRBJ2-1; D gene uncertain. V lost 8 bases to trimming and J lost 4 bases, with 3 bases between them. The germline V gene has CDR1 MNHNS and CDR2 SASEGT. The CDR3 covers 10 residues. CDR3 region: CASSYNEQFF. In nucleotides, the CDR3 is TGTGCCAGCTCTTACAATGAGCAGTTCTTC.

This sequence joins TRBV28 and TRBJ2-1; D uncertain. Trimming cost V 5 bases and J 4 bases, with 12 bases left between them. Germline V gene lookup returns CDR1 MDHEN and CDR2 SYDVKM. This CDR3 has 14 residues. Here the CDR3 reads CASSAQRLYNEQFF. In DNA, the CDR3 is TGTGCCAGCAGTGCCCAGCGTTTATACAATGAGCAGTTCTTC.

The rearrangement uses TRBV6-1 and TRBJ2-3; perhaps TRBD1 as D (5 bases). This CDR3 has 16 residues. V lost 4 bases and J 0 bases, leaving 14 bases between the germline ends. Germline V gives CDR1 MNHNS, CDR2 SASEGT. The CDR3 bases are TGTGCCAGCAGTGGACTGGCAGGGTTTAGCACAGATACGCAGTATTTT. Protein: CASSGLAGFSTDTQYF.

CDR3 nucleotide sequence: TGTGCCAGCAGCTTAGGACAGGGGCTAAACTATGGCTACACCTTC. Translation: CASSLGQGLNYGYTF. V usage is TRBV7-8 and J usage is TRBJ1-2; 8 bases agree with TRBD1. The trim removed 1 base at V and 2 bases at J, leaving 3 bases unmatched. The CDR3 is 15 amino acids. CDR1 SGHVS and CDR2 FQNEAQ come from the germline V gene.

The chain links TRBV5-1 to TRBJ2-1; D is uncertain. Germline values: CDR1 SGHRS, CDR2 YFSETQ. The CDR3 covers 15 residues. V was clipped by 0 bases and J by 2 bases, with 9 bases between them. CDR3 sequence reads: CASSLVGFPYNEQFF. DNA of the CDR3: TGCGCCAGCAGCTTGGTCGGGTTCCCCTACAATGAGCAGTTCTTC.